These T cell receptor beta chains were read from a single sample in a study of STAT5B mutations in CD4+ large granular lymphocyte leukemia. Sequencing was performed with immunoSEQ multiplex PCR; in TCRdb, only in-frame clones are kept and a portion is missing. Found here are around 35,000 clones, about 70% of them singletons; the top ten hold around 1.9%. Sequencing was done on a sample of CD4+ T cells from blood buffy coats. Receptors originate from a human donor in good health. Each CDR3 is given with its conserved first and last residue. The order of the fields is D gene, V gene, J gene, clone size, CDR3 protein, CDR3 DNA. A D gene is named only where the DNA matches it firmly. Where a row states a size, it is once, few, many or the class of an expanded clone; other rows omit it.

d_call: .; v_call: TRBV18; j_call: TRBJ1-4; clone_size: .; cdr3_aa: CASSPGGIRNEKLFF; cdr3_nt: TGTGCCAGCTCACCAGGAGGAATTAGGAATGAAAAACTGTTTTTT
d_call: .; v_call: TRBV2; j_call: TRBJ1-4; clone_size: .; cdr3_aa: CASSAGRESTNEKLFF; cdr3_nt: TGTGCCAGCAGTGCGGGCAGGGAAAGCACTAATGAAAAACTGTTTTTT
d_call: .; v_call: TRBV4-1; j_call: TRBJ1-1; clone_size: few; cdr3_aa: CASSQDRRGAEAFF; cdr3_nt: TGCGCCAGCAGCCAAGATCGGCGGGGGGCTGAAGCTTTCTTT
d_call: .; v_call: TRBV6-6; j_call: TRBJ1-2; clone_size: .; cdr3_aa: CAARPPQNYGYTF; cdr3_nt: TGTGCCGCCCGTCCACCTCAAAACTATGGCTACACCTTC
d_call: .; v_call: TRBV7-7; j_call: TRBJ2-5; clone_size: .; cdr3_aa: CASSLGLEETQYF; cdr3_nt: TGTGCTAGCAGCTTAGGGTTAGAGGAGACCCAGTACTTC
d_call: .; v_call: TRBV4-1; j_call: TRBJ2-2; clone_size: .; cdr3_aa: CASSQLRGTHDTGELFF; cdr3_nt: TGCGCCAGCAGCCAACTCCGGGGGACCCATGACACCGGGGAGCTGTTTTTT
d_call: TRBD2; v_call: TRBV7-2; j_call: TRBJ2-5; clone_size: .; cdr3_aa: CASSRDYLQETQYF; cdr3_nt: TGTGCCAGCAGTCGGGACTACCTCCAAGAGACCCAGTACTTC
d_call: .; v_call: TRBV5-4; j_call: TRBJ2-5; clone_size: .; cdr3_aa: CASSLRLETQYF; cdr3_nt: TGTGCCAGCAGCTTGCGTCTAGAGACCCAGTACTTC
d_call: .; v_call: TRBV6-5; j_call: TRBJ1-2; clone_size: .; cdr3_aa: CASSYSGLAGGYTF; cdr3_nt: TGTGCCAGCAGTTACTCCGGACTGGCGGGTGGCTACACCTTC
d_call: .; v_call: TRBV2; j_call: TRBJ1-3; clone_size: .; cdr3_aa: CASGRGLSLSGNTIYF; cdr3_nt: TGTGCCAGCGGGCGAGGGCTCTCACTCTCTGGAAACACCATATATTTT
d_call: TRBD1; v_call: TRBV6-6; j_call: TRBJ1-4; clone_size: .; cdr3_aa: CASSSGTGSYNEKLFF; cdr3_nt: TGTGCCAGCAGTTCCGGGACAGGGAGCTATAATGAAAAACTGTTTTTT
d_call: TRBD2; v_call: TRBV12-5; j_call: TRBJ2-2; clone_size: .; cdr3_aa: CASGASGWNTGELFF; cdr3_nt: TGTGCTAGTGGGGCTAGCGGGTGGAACACCGGGGAGCTGTTTTTT
d_call: TRBD1; v_call: TRBV29-1; j_call: TRBJ1-1; clone_size: .; cdr3_aa: CSAAGQGVTEAFF; cdr3_nt: TGCAGCGCCGCGGGACAGGGGGTAACTGAAGCTTTCTTT
d_call: .; v_call: TRBV9; j_call: TRBJ1-2; clone_size: .; cdr3_aa: CASSVGAGPYGYTF; cdr3_nt: TGTGCCAGCAGCGTAGGGGCAGGCCCCTATGGCTACACCTTC
d_call: .; v_call: TRBV5-5; j_call: TRBJ1-1; clone_size: few; cdr3_aa: CASSLRTGLLNRTEAFF; cdr3_nt: TGTGCCAGCAGCTTGCGAACAGGGCTATTGAACCGCACTGAAGCTTTCTTT
d_call: .; v_call: TRBV2; j_call: TRBJ2-5; clone_size: once; cdr3_aa: CASSLSEGEETQYF; cdr3_nt: TGTGCCAGCAGTCTCTCGGAGGGCGAGGAGACCCAGTACTTC
d_call: TRBD1; v_call: TRBV16; j_call: TRBJ1-5; clone_size: .; cdr3_aa: CASSDRGRNQPQHF; cdr3_nt: TGTGCCAGCAGTGACAGGGGGCGAAATCAGCCCCAGCATTTT
d_call: .; v_call: TRBV7-2; j_call: TRBJ2-1; clone_size: .; cdr3_aa: CASSPRNTNEQFF; cdr3_nt: TGTGCCAGCAGCCCGCGCAATACCAATGAGCAGTTCTTC
d_call: .; v_call: TRBV19; j_call: TRBJ1-2; clone_size: .; cdr3_aa: CASEGRPYGYTF; cdr3_nt: TGTGCCAGCGAGGGGAGGCCCTATGGCTACACCTTC
d_call: TRBD2; v_call: TRBV23-1; j_call: TRBJ2-5; clone_size: .; cdr3_aa: CASSQVFSGAFGETQYF; cdr3_nt: TGCGCCAGCAGTCAAGTTTTTAGCGGGGCCTTCGGAGAGACCCAGTACTTC
d_call: .; v_call: TRBV5-1; j_call: TRBJ1-1; clone_size: .; cdr3_aa: CASNREGPNTEAFF; cdr3_nt: TGCGCCAGTAACCGAGAGGGGCCGAACACTGAAGCTTTCTTT
d_call: .; v_call: TRBV19; j_call: TRBJ1-2; clone_size: .; cdr3_aa: CASTLSWGYGYTF; cdr3_nt: TGTGCCAGTACTCTGAGTTGGGGCTATGGCTACACCTTC
d_call: .; v_call: TRBV11-2; j_call: TRBJ2-3; clone_size: .; cdr3_aa: CASSLDSRGFTDTQYF; cdr3_nt: TGTGCCAGCAGCTTAGATTCGAGAGGGTTCACAGATACGCAGTATTTT
d_call: TRBD1; v_call: TRBV9; j_call: TRBJ1-2; clone_size: few; cdr3_aa: CASSAWDRGGYGYTF; cdr3_nt: TGTGCCAGCAGCGCATGGGACAGGGGAGGGTATGGCTACACCTTC
d_call: .; v_call: TRBV5-1; j_call: TRBJ2-5; clone_size: .; cdr3_aa: CASSLAGLAQETQYF; cdr3_nt: TGCGCCAGCAGCTTGGCCGGGCTAGCCCAAGAGACCCAGTACTTC
d_call: TRBD1; v_call: TRBV13; j_call: TRBJ1-1; clone_size: .; cdr3_aa: CASSWDRGAEAFF; cdr3_nt: TGTGCCAGCAGCTGGGACAGGGGGGCCGAAGCTTTCTTT
d_call: TRBD2; v_call: TRBV10-3; j_call: TRBJ2-3; clone_size: .; cdr3_aa: CAISPEAGGPGGTQYF; cdr3_nt: TGTGCCATCAGCCCAGAAGCGGGGGGGCCAGGTGGTACGCAGTATTTT
d_call: .; v_call: TRBV5-4; j_call: TRBJ2-6; clone_size: .; cdr3_aa: CASSVGANVLTF; cdr3_nt: TGTGCCAGCAGTGTTGGGGCCAACGTCCTGACTTTC
d_call: .; v_call: TRBV6-1; j_call: TRBJ2-6; clone_size: .; cdr3_aa: CASSEIPGTGANVLTF; cdr3_nt: TGTGCCAGCAGTGAGATCCCGGGTACTGGGGCCAACGTCCTGACTTTC